The sample holds many counts of the clone carrying this T cell receptor beta chain. The antigen remains undetermined. The CDR3 goes on 3 residues after the read ends, and that part is filled in from the germline J gene. Produced via immunoSEQ multiplex PCR; TCRdb's table is partial and in-frame only. This sample carries tens of thousands of clones and no singletons, and 0.6% to 0.8% goes to the top ten. Per the germline V gene, CDR1 is DFQATT and CDR2 is SNEGSKA (reference sequence). This CDR3 spans 12 amino acids. The V and J ends lost 6 bases and 5 bases respectively, with 13 bases between them. This record comes from a study of T cell clonality in common variable immunodeficiency. Study observations and caveats: The cause of increased CVID clonality remains unclear without subpopulation sequencing. Fewer TCRbeta clones were shared among CVID subjects than controls.

The chain links TRBV20-1 to TRBJ2-5; D is possibly TRBD1 (6 bases). The sequenced material came from peripheral blood mononuclear cells. The clonotype comes from a person between 18 and 75 years old in good health. The CDR3 spells CSANRVGETQYF. The CDR3 DNA, read in part, is TGCAGTGCCAACAGGGTCGGCGAGACC.